The TCR beta chain described here comes from a study of glioma-infiltrating T cells (dated by TCRdb to about 2016). General notes on the study: The study sequenced TCR alpha- and beta-chain repertoires from glioma tissue, from non-neoplastic brain tissue and from matched peripheral blood mononuclear cells. To gauge divergence between tissue and blood T-cell populations, every tissue-infiltrating repertoire was compared against the peripheral blood repertoire from the same patient. The paired cohort was made up of three low-grade glioma patients, several primary glioblastoma patients and three non-glioma patients who contributed non-neoplastic brain tissue.

Results the study describes overall, beyond this receptor: Group comparisons were based on small numbers of patients: three non-neoplastic, three low-grade glioma and roughly eight glioblastoma patients. VJ-independent divergence between tissue and blood was below expectation in non-neoplastic patients but above expectation in all gliomas, especially low-grade gliomas. Very few CDR3 sequences were found to be shared between tissue and blood, and this scarcity was attributed to high CDR3 diversity and limited sampling.

Sequences DFQATT (CDR1) and SNEGSKA (CDR2) are obtained from the germline V gene (reference sequence). The CDR3, cysteine through phenylalanine, is 13 amino acids long. The DNA shown is the 39-base CDR3, in frame from base 1. V lost 2 bases and J lost 5 bases; the stretch between them is 9 bases long. TCR alpha and beta CDR3 regions were amplified with the iRepertoire nested amplicon-rescue multiplex PCR (arm-PCR) platform from RNA. The input for one-step reverse transcription and amplification was roughly 85-400 ng of either tissue mRNA or PBMC total RNA. Following bead purification, Illumina adapters were added through a secondary multiplex PCR, and the libraries were then gel-purified between 200 and 400 bp. Internal 6-nucleotide barcodes were carried by the libraries and were used for demultiplexing. The libraries were sequenced on an Illumina MiSeq using 2x220 or 2x250 nucleotide paired-end reads. The published analysis was carried out like this. Paired reads were merged using FLASH 1.2.11 and were aligned to the GRCh37 human genome using BWA-MEM, after which TRA and TRB reads were extracted. V and J assignment used an IMGT-derived reference of cassette sequences and CDR3 motifs that included pseudogenes. Reads were translated in three frames, and productive CDR3s were defined by a C…FGXG motif without stop codons. Unique combinations of V-J cassette pair and CDR3 amino acid sequence were defined as clonotypes. Hamming distance filtering was applied to reads, with thresholds set by the sequence error rate of each sample in mapped regions. TCRdb handled the public reads itself, with Q25 trimming in fastp and clone calling in MiXCR, and kept productive beta chains. Every entry covers one CDR3 protein and lists the most common genes and DNA from its rows. The V and J calls were not made by the authors but by TCRdb's processing. The sample records roughly 200,000 distinct CDR3 sequences, 30% to 40% of which are singletons. Jointly, the top ten make up 20% of the sample.

This clonotype showed up many times. Its antigen is not yet known. No base quality values were provided; no much bigger clone lies one nucleotide off. Source material: glioma tissue, nonneoplastic brain tissue, or PBMCs (not recorded which). The clonotype originates from a human donor with low-grade glioma or glioblastoma, undergoing nonglioma brain surgery, or in good health (not recorded which). The rearranged segments are TRBV20-1 and TRBJ1-4; a confident D gene designation cannot be given. The nucleotide sequence reads TGCAGTGCTAGAACGGTCAGGAATGAAAAACTGTTTTTT. The resulting protein is CSARTVRNEKLFF.